These T cell receptor beta chains were read from a single sample in a study of blood T cell repertoires in COVID-19. Clones were read by immunoSEQ multiplex PCR, and TCRdb kept only the in-frame ones, dropping some. The sample lists a few hundred thousand clones; around nine tenths were seen once. The sequenced sample consisted of peripheral blood. Every receptor here comes from a man aged 60 to 69 with acute or convalescent COVID-19. Each CDR3 is given with its conserved first and last residue. D genes are given only for firm matches. Size values are once, few and many counts, or a class for expanded clones, and some rows have none.

d_call j_call clone_size v_call cdr3_nt cdr3_aa
TRBD1 TRBJ1-2 NA TRBV10-3 TGTGCCATCAGCCGCGGGACAGGGCTGAACGGCTACACCTTC CAISRGTGLNGYTF
NA TRBJ2-7 NA TRBV11-2 TGTGCCAGCAGCCCACTTTCTAACGAGCAGTACTTC CASSPLSNEQYF
NA TRBJ2-5 NA TRBV7-8 TGTGCCAGCGCGGGTTTGAGGGAGACCCAGTACTTC CASAGLRETQYF
NA TRBJ1-2 NA TRBV13 TGTGCCAGCAGAGCCGCACTAAGACAGGTCTACACCTTC CASRAALRQVYTF
TRBD2 TRBJ2-2 NA TRBV7-2 TGTGCCAGCAGCTCCCCCGCGTTGCGGGGGGGCACCGGGGAGCTGTTTTTT CASSSPALRGGTGELFF
NA TRBJ2-1 NA TRBV21-1 TGTGCCAGCAGCAAGGCAGGGGTGTGTGAAGGATGTGAGCAGTTCTTC CASSKAGVCEGCEQFF
TRBD1 TRBJ2-7 NA TRBV5-1 TGCGCCAGCAGCTTGGGGCCGGGACAGACCCTAACGCTCTACGAGCAGTACTTC CASSLGPGQTLTLYEQYF
NA TRBJ1-5 NA TRBV7-6 TGTGCCAGCAGCTTAGGGGACACAGGGAGCAATCAGCCCCAGCATTTT CASSLGDTGSNQPQHF
TRBD1 TRBJ2-7 NA TRBV12-5 TGTGCTAGTGGTTTGGTCCAGGGACAGATCTACGAGCAGTACTTC CASGLVQGQIYEQYF
NA TRBJ1-6 NA TRBV16 TGTGCCAGCCGAGGGCGGACGGCGTGGTCACCCCTCCACTTT CASRGRTAWSPLHF
TRBD2 TRBJ2-2 once TRBV19 TGTGCCAGTAGTATGCTAGCGGGCGGCACCGGGGAGCTGTTTTTT CASSMLAGGTGELFF
NA TRBJ2-2 few TRBV2 TGTGCCAGCAGTGCGGGAACTACCAACACCGGGGAGCTGTTTTTT CASSAGTTNTGELFF
TRBD2 TRBJ2-5 NA TRBV5-1 TGCGCCAGCAGCCAGCCGGGACTAGCGGGGGGGCGAGAGACCCAGTACTTC CASSQPGLAGGRETQYF
TRBD1 TRBJ1-4 NA TRBV5-1 TGCGCCAGCAGCTTGGACCCCGGGACAGGGGGCAAAAAACTGTTTTTT CASSLDPGTGGKKLFF
TRBD2 TRBJ2-7 NA TRBV2 TGTGCCAGCAGGGCCCTAGCGGGGGCCACCTACGAGCAGTACTTC CASRALAGATYEQYF
NA TRBJ2-5 NA TRBV7-9 TGTGCCAGCAGCTTAGAGGGGGTAGGAGAGACCCAGTACTTC CASSLEGVGETQYF
TRBD2 TRBJ2-4 NA TRBV9 TGTGCCAGCAGCGCAGGGGGACTAGCGGGGGCCTTAGCCAAAAACATTCAGTACTTC CASSAGGLAGALAKNIQYF
TRBD1 TRBJ1-6 NA TRBV6-2/TRBV6-3 TGTGCCAGCAGTTACGTGACAGGGGAGAGCTCCTATAATTCACCCCTCCACTTT CASSYVTGESSYNSPLHF
NA TRBJ1-3 NA TRBV7-8 TGTGCCAGCGGACAGAGTACTGGAAACACCATATATTTT CASGQSTGNTIYF
TRBD1 TRBJ2-5 NA TRBV5-6 TGTGCCAGCAGCCGGGGACAGGGTACAGAGACCCAGTACTTC CASSRGQGTETQYF
NA TRBJ2-5 few TRBV10-3 TGTGCCATCAGTGAGCTGGAGACCCAGTACTTC CAISELETQYF
NA TRBJ2-6 NA TRBV6-5 TGTGCCAGCAGGGGGCTTCTTCCAGGGGCCAACGTCCTGACTTTC CASRGLLPGANVLTF
TRBD1 TRBJ1-2 NA TRBV5-5 TGTGCCAGCAGGGGCGCTGGGACAGCGTTGGACTATGGCTACACCTTC CASRGAGTALDYGYTF
TRBD1 TRBJ1-3 NA TRBV13 TGTGCCAGCAGCTTTCTGGACAGGGGTAGAAACACCATATATTTT CASSFLDRGRNTIYF
NA TRBJ1-1 NA TRBV19 TGTGCCAGTAGTACAACCCGCGGTGCTGAAGCTTTCTTT CASSTTRGAEAFF
TRBD1 TRBJ2-5 NA TRBV12-5 TGTGCTAGTGGTCCTGAGTCGACAGGGCAAGAGACCCAGTACTTC CASGPESTGQETQYF
NA TRBJ1-3 NA TRBV3-1/TRBV3-2 TGTGCCAGCAGCCAAGAAGACAGAGGCGGAAACACCATATATTTT CASSQEDRGGNTIYF
TRBD2 TRBJ2-3 NA TRBV7-9 TGTGCCAGCAGCGCCCTAGCGGGGGGGCTGACAGATACGCAGTATTTT CASSALAGGLTDTQYF
NA TRBJ1-1 NA TRBV24-1 TGTGCCACCAGTGATGGACAAATGAACACTGAAGCTTTCTTT CATSDGQMNTEAFF
TRBD1 TRBJ1-3 NA TRBV7-2 TGTGCCAGCAGCCAGGGGGGCAGGGCTGGAAACACCATATATTTT CASSQGGRAGNTIYF
TRBD1 TRBJ2-7 once TRBV7-2 TGTGCCAGCAGCTCTCGGACAGGGGGCATTTACGAGCAGTACTTC CASSSRTGGIYEQYF
TRBD1 TRBJ1-2 few TRBV5-1 TGCGCCAGCAGCGCCGGGACAGACATTACCAGAGCTGGCTACACCTTC CASSAGTDITRAGYTF
NA TRBJ1-5 NA TRBV7-6 TGTGCCAGCAGCTTAGAAGTCAGGGGACCCCTAAATCAGCCCCAGCATTTT CASSLEVRGPLNQPQHF
TRBD1 TRBJ2-3 NA TRBV7-9 TGTGCCAGCAGCTTAGCCGGACAGGGAACAGATACGCAGTATTTT CASSLAGQGTDTQYF
NA TRBJ2-1 NA TRBV7-2 TGTGCCAGCAGCTTCGTCAGCGCGGGGTCGTACAATGAGCAGTTCTTC CASSFVSAGSYNEQFF
NA TRBJ2-3 NA TRBV27 TGTGCCAGCTCTTATGGGGGGGGCTTAGATACGCAGTATTTT CASSYGGGLDTQYF
NA TRBJ1-5 NA TRBV6-6 TGTGCCAGCAGTTCGGGGGGAGGAAGCAATCAGCCCCAGCATTTT CASSSGGGSNQPQHF
TRBD1 TRBJ1-6 NA TRBV5-6 TGTGCCACCCGGACAGGAAGCTCCTATAATTCACCCCTCCACTTT CATRTGSSYNSPLHF
TRBD1 TRBJ1-3 few TRBV19 TGTGCCAGTCGACGACCGACAGGGTACGGGAACACCATATATTTT CASRRPTGYGNTIYF
NA TRBJ2-7 NA TRBV14 TGTGCCAGCAGCCAACTAGCCGGTCACTACGAGCAGTACTTC CASSQLAGHYEQYF
NA TRBJ2-3 few TRBV15 TGTGCCACCAGCAGACTAAGAGGCGGCGGGGAAAGCACAGATACGCAGTATTTT CATSRLRGGGESTDTQYF
NA TRBJ1-2 NA TRBV7-3 TGTGCCAGCAGCTTCGCACAGAGAGAGGGCTACACCTTC CASSFAQREGYTF
NA TRBJ2-2 NA TRBV7-3 TGTGCCAGCAGCCCCCGGCAGGCCGCGAACACCGGGGAGCTGTTTTTT CASSPRQAANTGELFF
TRBD2 TRBJ2-5 NA TRBV3-1/TRBV3-2 TGTGCCAGCAGCCAAGATCGGGGACTACAAGAGACCCAGTACTTC CASSQDRGLQETQYF
TRBD1 TRBJ1-2 NA TRBV12-5 TGTGCTAGTGGTTTGGTAGGTCCGTTTACAGGGGGAAATGGCTACACCTTC CASGLVGPFTGGNGYTF